This TCR beta chain stems from a study of OX40 agonist ivuxolimab in advanced cancers. Turning to the study itself: Ivuxolimab was administered intravenously to patients at 0.01 to 10 mg/kg every 2 weeks.

Unmatched junction bases numbered 17, after V lost 10 bases and J lost 2 bases. Germline assignment: CDR1 ENHRY and CDR2 SYGVKD. CDR3 length equals 17 residues. Study-wide results and caveats: Compared with others, partial responders at 0.1-3.0 mg/kg displayed clonal expansion among the lowest. Some patients who did not respond also had low normalized T-cell clonal expansion.

Assay: immunoSEQ multiplex PCR; the TCRdb copy retains only in-frame clones and omits some. The sample holds tens of thousands of clones, roughly 87% seen once. About this clone: Its antigen is unidentified.

The genes are TRBV10-3 and TRBJ1-3, with 7 positions matching TRBD1. This receptor was obtained from an adult with an advanced solid tumor such as melanoma, head and neck, liver or kidney cancer. This specimen consisted of CD4+ or CD8+ T cells sorted from blood, obtained in a trial of the OX40 agonist ivuxolimab. Here the CDR3 reads CATTGTVPIPPGNTIYF. DNA of the CDR3: TGTGCCACGACCGGGACAGTACCCATCCCTCCTGGAAACACCATATATTTT.